The 17 T cell receptor beta chains reported below all come from one sample, sequenced in a study of T cells in Graves' hyperthyroidism and ophthalmopathy. It was RNA transcripts that yielded the amplified TCR beta CDR3 regions. A set of HTBI primers served as the primers for a first-round RT-PCR of the TCR CDR3. TCRdb used MiXCR to reprocess the multiplex PCR reads, holding one entry per CDR3 protein. Among under 700,000 distinct CDR3 sequences listed, over 15% were seen once. Sequenced: blood. Receptors were obtained from a young woman with Graves' hyperthyroidism.

This rearrangement joins TRBV6-1 to TRBJ2-7; 10 nucleotides line up with TRBD2. The CDR3 loop spans 15 amino acids. The germline CDR1 and CDR2 sequences are MNHNS and SASEGT. The ends lost 6 bases at V and 4 bases at J; junction bases unmatched: 9. The CDR3 DNA reads as TGTGCCAGCAGCCACCTAGCGGGAGTCAAATACGAGCAGTACTTC. Translated: CASSHLAGVKYEQYF.

In regard to this clonotype: A single base separates this from a much larger clone, so it may be a read error. This chain connects TRBV6-1 to TRBJ2-2, with 7 bases lining up with TRBD2. The germline V gene encodes CDR1 MNHNS and CDR2 SASEGT. The length of the CDR3 is 15 residues. J gave up 1 base and V 6 bases, and 5 bases lay outside the gene matches. The CDR3 loop reads CASSRRGVNTGELFF. The DNA for the CDR3 is TGTGCCAGCAGCCGTCGGGGGGTGAACACCGGGGAGCTGTTTTTT.

This chain links TRBV6-2 or TRBV6-3 with TRBJ2-3, with D perhaps TRBD1 (7 bases). Germline V gene data show CDR1 as MNHEY and CDR2 as SVGEGT. The CDR3 has 16 amino acids. The V and J ends lost 2 bases and 4 bases respectively, with 16 bases between them. The CDR3 nucleotides read TGTGCCAGCAGTTACATCAGGGGGGAGGCGGCAGATACGCAGTATTTT. Protein product: CASSYIRGEAADTQYF.

This rearrangement joins TRBV7-2 to TRBJ2-2; D is undetermined. CDR3 size: 17 residues. CDR1 is SGHTA, CDR2 FQGNSA, per germline. Trimming shortened V by 3 bases and J by 0 bases, and 14 bases separated the two germline ends. In nucleotides, the CDR3 is TGTGCCAGCAGCTTTGGCCTCGGACGTACGAACACCGGGGAGCTGTTTTTT. As protein: CASSFGLGRTNTGELFF.

The chain joins TRBV7-9 to TRBJ2-7, with 8 bases identical to TRBD1. The CDR3 loop spans 15 amino acids. Germline V gene sequence: CDR1 SEHNR, CDR2 FQNEAQ (reference sequence). After removal of 3 bases from V and 4 bases from J, the junction contained 8 bases not matched to a gene. CDR3 DNA sequence: TGTGCCAGCAGCTTTCCTAGGACAGGGATTTACGAGCAGTACTTC. Protein: CASSFPRTGIYEQYF.

This clonotype turned up a few times. The chain has TRBV27 and TRBJ2-6; D call uncertain. The germline V gene has CDR1 MNHEY and CDR2 SMNVEV (reference sequence). CDR3 length equals 15 residues. V lost 7 bases and J lost 0, with 10 bases in between. The chain's CDR3 is CASTDPSSGANVLTF. The DNA for the CDR3 is TGTGCCAGCACCGATCCAAGCTCTGGGGCCAACGTCCTGACTTTC.

This clonotype was recorded at least ten times. The rearrangement joins TRBV2 to TRBJ1-3; D is unclear. The CDR3 consists of 11 residues. Trimming removed 6 bases at V and 8 bases at J, with 8 bases between. Germline V gene data show CDR1 as SNHLY and CDR2 as FYNNEI. The CDR3 reads CASRGPHTIYF. The CDR3 nucleotides read TGTGCCAGCAGGGGTCCGCACACCATATATTTT.

The rearrangement uses TRBV5-1 and TRBJ1-2; 8 positions match TRBD1. The CDR3 is 14 residues long. From germline, CDR1 is SGHRS and CDR2 YFSETQ. V was clipped by 9 bases and J by 8 bases; unmatched bases: 15. CDR3 nucleotide sequence: TGCGCCACCGAGCCCGGGACAGGCTTAGGGGGCTACACCTTC. Its translation: CATEPGTGLGGYTF.

This clonotype has ten or more counts. The chain uses TRBV18 and TRBJ2-1; TRBD2 aligns across 10 bases. The CDR3 has 16 amino acids. CDR1 is KGHSH and CDR2 is LQKENI in the germline V gene. V trimming: 4 bases; J trimming: 4 bases; junction bases outside the gene matches: 7. The CDR3 sequence: CASSRASGSSYNEQFF. Here the CDR3 DNA reads TGTGCCAGCTCACGGGCTAGCGGGAGCTCTTACAATGAGCAGTTCTTC.

This clonotype showed up just a few times. The rearrangement joins TRBV5-1 to TRBJ2-2, with TRBD1 matching over 10 bases. The CDR3 covers 17 residues. The V and J ends lost 0 bases and 3 bases, in that order; junction bases with no gene match: 5. From germline, CDR1 is SGHRS and CDR2 YFSETQ. DNA of the CDR3: TGCGCCAGCAGCTTGGGTTTCGGGACAGGGGACACCGGGGAGCTGTTTTTT. The encoded protein is CASSLGFGTGDTGELFF.

In its sample, this clonotype was seen many times. The CDR3 DNA reads as TGCAGTGCTAGCCATTTTAGCGCCAGCTCCTACAATGAGCAGTTCTTC. This gives the protein CSASHFSASSYNEQFF. This chain links TRBV20-1 with TRBJ2-1, with D possibly TRBD2 on 5 matching bases. Germline values: CDR1 DFQATT, CDR2 SNEGSKA (reference sequence). The CDR3 consists of 16 residues. The V and J ends lost 3 bases and 0 bases respectively, with 15 bases between them.

This clonotype was picked up many times. The CDR3 coding sequence is TGCAGTGCCGAGAACACCGGGGAGCTGTTTTTT. Translated: CSAENTGELFF. The chain has TRBV20-1 and TRBJ2-2, with no clear D. Trimming shortened V by 6 bases and J by 1 base, and 3 bases separated the two germline ends. Germline V gene sequence: CDR1 DFQATT, CDR2 SNEGSKA (reference sequence). The CDR3 runs 11 residues.

This clonotype was seen only a few times. CDR3 sequence reads: CASSLARANTEAFF. The CDR3 bases are TGCGCCAGCAGCTTGGCCAGGGCTAACACTGAAGCTTTCTTT. This sequence joins TRBV5-1 and TRBJ1-1, with D perhaps matching TRBD1 (5 bases). The CDR3 has 14 amino acids. Trimming took 0 bases from V and 2 from J, leaving 8 bases between them. CDR1 and CDR2 from the germline V gene are SGHRS and YFSETQ.

Remarks on this clonotype: A read error may be the cause here, since a much bigger clone is one base away. The chain has TRBV20-1 and TRBJ2-5; 9 nucleotides match TRBD2. The end of the DNA is better explained by TRBJ2-1, so the J call may be wrong. CDR1 DFQATT and CDR2 SNEGSKA come from the germline V gene (reference sequence). This CDR3 comprises 16 residues. The CDR3 reads CSASGSAGGPKETQFF. The CDR3 DNA is TGCAGTGCTAGTGGGTCTGCGGGAGGGCCGAAAGAGACCCAGTTCTTC.

This clonotype has ten or more counts. The gene calls are TRBV2 and TRBJ2-1, with 7 bases identical to TRBD2. CDR1 is SNHLY and CDR2 is FYNNEI in the germline V gene. J gave up 1 base and V 4 bases, and 4 bases lay outside the gene matches. The length of the CDR3 is 15 residues. The DNA of the CDR3 is TGTGCCAGCAGTGCTCTAGCGGTATCCTACAATGAGCAGTTCTTC. Its translation: CASSALAVSYNEQFF.

This clonotype was counted many times. J is TRBJ1-1 and V is TRBV2, with TRBD1 as a possible D gene (6 bases). Germline CDR1 is SNHLY and CDR2 is FYNNEI. There are 12 residues in the CDR3. V lost 11 bases to trimming and J lost 0 bases, with 10 bases between them. CDR3 loop: CAGGQMNTEAFF. The CDR3 region has the DNA TGTGCCGGAGGACAGATGAACACTGAAGCTTTCTTT.

This clonotype came up a few times. This sequence joins TRBV16 and TRBJ1-1; D might be TRBD1 (5 bases). Germline assignment: CDR1 KGHSY and CDR2 FQNENV. The CDR3 is 13 amino acids. Trimming stripped 0 bases from V and 4 bases from J, with 6 bases between. The CDR3 here is CASSQSQGTEAFF. CDR3 DNA: TGTGCCAGCAGCCAATCCCAGGGCACTGAAGCTTTCTTT. Combining the CDR3 with reference TRBV16 and TRBJ1-1 gives the whole variable domain GEEVAQTPKHLVRGEGQKAKLYCAPIKGHSYVFWYQQVLKNEFKFLISFQNENVFDETGMPKERFSAKCLPNSPCSLEIQATKLEDSAVYFCASSQSQGTEAFFGQGTRLTVV.